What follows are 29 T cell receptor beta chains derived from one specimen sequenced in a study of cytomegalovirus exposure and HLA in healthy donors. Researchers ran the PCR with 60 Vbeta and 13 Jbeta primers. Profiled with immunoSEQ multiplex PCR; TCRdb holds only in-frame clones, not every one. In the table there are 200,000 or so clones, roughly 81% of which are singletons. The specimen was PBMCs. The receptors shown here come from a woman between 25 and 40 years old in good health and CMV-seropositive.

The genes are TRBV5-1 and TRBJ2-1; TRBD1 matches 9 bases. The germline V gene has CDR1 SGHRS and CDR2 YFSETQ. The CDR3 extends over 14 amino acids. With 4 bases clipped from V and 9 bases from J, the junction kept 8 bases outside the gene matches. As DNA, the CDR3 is TGCGCCAGCAGCATAGGACAGGGGAGGGCTGAGCAGTTCTTC. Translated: CASSIGQGRAEQFF.

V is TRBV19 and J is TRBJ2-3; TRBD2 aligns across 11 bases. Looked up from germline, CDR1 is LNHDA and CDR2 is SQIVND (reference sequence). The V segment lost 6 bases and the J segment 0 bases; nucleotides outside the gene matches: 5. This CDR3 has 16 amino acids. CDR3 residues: CASRTIAGGSTDTQYF. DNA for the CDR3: TGTGCCAGTAGGACGATAGCGGGAGGGAGCACAGATACGCAGTATTTT.

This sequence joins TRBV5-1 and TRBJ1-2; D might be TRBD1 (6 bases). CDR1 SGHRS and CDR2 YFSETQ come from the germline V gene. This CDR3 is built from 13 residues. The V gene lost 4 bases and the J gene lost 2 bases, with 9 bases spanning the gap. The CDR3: CASSRGQNYGYTF. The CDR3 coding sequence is TGCGCCAGCAGCCGCGGACAGAACTATGGCTACACCTTC.

Here the CDR3 reads CASSEGTGMNSPLHF. CDR3 bases: TGTGCCAGCAGTGAAGGGACAGGGATGAATTCACCCCTCCACTTT. The chain uses TRBV2 and TRBJ1-6; TRBD1 aligns across 8 bases. The CDR3 loop spans 15 amino acids. V lost 1 base, J lost 7 bases, and 3 bases stayed unmatched. Per germline, CDR1 SNHLY and CDR2 FYNNEI.

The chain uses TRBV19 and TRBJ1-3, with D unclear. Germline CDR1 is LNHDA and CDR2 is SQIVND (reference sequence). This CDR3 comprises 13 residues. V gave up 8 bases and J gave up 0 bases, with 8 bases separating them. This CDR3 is CASLRSSGNTIYF. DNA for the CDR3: TGTGCCAGTCTACGGAGCTCTGGAAACACCATATATTTT.

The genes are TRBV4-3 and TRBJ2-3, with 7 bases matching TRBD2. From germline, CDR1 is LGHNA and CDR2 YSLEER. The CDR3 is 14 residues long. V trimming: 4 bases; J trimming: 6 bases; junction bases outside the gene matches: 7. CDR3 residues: CASSPREGRDTQYF. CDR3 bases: TGCGCCAGCAGCCCGAGGGAGGGGAGGGATACGCAGTATTTT.

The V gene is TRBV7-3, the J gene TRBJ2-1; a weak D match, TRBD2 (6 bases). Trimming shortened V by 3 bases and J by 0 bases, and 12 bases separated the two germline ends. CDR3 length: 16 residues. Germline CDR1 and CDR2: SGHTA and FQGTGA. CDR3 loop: CASSFRGGSSYNEQFF. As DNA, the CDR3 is TGTGCCAGCAGCTTCAGAGGAGGGAGCTCCTACAATGAGCAGTTCTTC.

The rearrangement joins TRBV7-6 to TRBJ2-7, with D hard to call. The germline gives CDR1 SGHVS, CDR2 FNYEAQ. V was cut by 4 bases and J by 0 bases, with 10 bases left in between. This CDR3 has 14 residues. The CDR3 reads CASSSPYNSYEQYF. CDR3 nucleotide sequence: TGTGCCAGCAGCTCTCCATACAACTCCTACGAGCAGTACTTC.

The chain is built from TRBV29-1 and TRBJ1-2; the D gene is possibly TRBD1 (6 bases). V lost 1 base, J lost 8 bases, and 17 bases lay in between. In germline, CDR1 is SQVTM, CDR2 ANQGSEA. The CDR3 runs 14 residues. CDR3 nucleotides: TGCAGCGTTGAAGGAGGCCAGGGGTTTTACGGCTACACCTTC. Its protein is CSVEGGQGFYGYTF.

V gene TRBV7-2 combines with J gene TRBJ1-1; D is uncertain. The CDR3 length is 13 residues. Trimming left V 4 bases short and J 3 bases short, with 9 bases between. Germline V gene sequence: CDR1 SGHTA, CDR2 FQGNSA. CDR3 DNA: TGTGCCAGCAGCTCGAGGCCCGACACTGAAGCTTTCTTT. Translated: CASSSRPDTEAFF. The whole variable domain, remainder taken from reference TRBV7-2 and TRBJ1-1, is GAGVSQSPSNKVTEKGKDVELRCDPISGHTALYWYRQSLGQGLEFLIYFQGNSAPDKSGLPSDRFSAERTGGSVSTLTIQRTQQEDSAVYLCASSSRPDTEAFFGQGTRLTVV.

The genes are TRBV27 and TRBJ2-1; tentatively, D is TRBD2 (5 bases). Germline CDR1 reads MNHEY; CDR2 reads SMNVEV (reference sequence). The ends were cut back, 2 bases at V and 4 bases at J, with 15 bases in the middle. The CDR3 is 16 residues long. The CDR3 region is CASSLDVGREYNEQFF. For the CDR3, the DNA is TGTGCCAGCAGTTTAGACGTGGGAAGGGAGTACAATGAGCAGTTCTTC.

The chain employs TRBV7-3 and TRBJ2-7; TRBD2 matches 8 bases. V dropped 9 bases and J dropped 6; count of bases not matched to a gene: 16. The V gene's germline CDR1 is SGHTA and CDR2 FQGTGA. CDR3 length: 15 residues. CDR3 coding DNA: TGTGCCAGAGCATCCCGGGGGACTAGTGAGGGCGAGCAGTACTTC. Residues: CARASRGTSEGEQYF.

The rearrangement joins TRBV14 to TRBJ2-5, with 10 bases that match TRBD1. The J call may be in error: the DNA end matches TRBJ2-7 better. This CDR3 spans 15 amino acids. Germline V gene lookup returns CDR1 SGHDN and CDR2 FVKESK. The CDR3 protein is CASSQLDRGPHEQYF. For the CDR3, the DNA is TGTGCCAGCAGCCAATTAGACAGGGGGCCGCACGAGCAGTACTTC.

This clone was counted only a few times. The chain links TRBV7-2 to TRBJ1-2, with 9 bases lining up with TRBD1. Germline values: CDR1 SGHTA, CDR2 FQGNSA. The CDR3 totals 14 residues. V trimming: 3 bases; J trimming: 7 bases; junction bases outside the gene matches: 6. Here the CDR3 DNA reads TGTGCCAGCAGCTTGACACAGGGGGCGATTGGCTACACCTTC. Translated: CASSLTQGAIGYTF.

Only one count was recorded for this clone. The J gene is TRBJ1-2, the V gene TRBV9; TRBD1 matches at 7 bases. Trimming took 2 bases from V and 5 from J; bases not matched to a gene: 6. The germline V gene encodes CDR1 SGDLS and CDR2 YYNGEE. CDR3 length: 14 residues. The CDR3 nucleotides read TGTGCCAGCAGCGTCGTGGGGACAGTTTATGGCTACACCTTC. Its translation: CASSVVGTVYGYTF.

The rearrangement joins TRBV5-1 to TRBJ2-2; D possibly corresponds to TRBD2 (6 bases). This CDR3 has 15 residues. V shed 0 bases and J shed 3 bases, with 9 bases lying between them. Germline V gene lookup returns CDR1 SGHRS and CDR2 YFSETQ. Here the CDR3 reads CASSLVAGYTGELFF. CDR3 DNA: TGCGCCAGCAGCTTGGTGGCGGGGTACACCGGGGAGCTGTTTTTT.

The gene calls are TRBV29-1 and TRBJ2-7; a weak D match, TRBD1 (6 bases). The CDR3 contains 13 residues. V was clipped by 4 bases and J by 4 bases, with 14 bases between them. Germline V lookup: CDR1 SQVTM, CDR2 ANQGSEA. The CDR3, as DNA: TGCAGCGTTGCTAAGGACACAGGGTACGAGCAGTACTTC. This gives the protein CSVAKDTGYEQYF.

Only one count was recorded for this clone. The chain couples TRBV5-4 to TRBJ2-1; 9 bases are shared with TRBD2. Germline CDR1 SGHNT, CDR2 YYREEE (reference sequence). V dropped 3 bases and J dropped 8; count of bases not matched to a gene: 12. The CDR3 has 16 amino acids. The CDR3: CASSSVAGAWVDEQFF. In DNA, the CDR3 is TGTGCCAGCAGCTCCGTAGCGGGGGCATGGGTCGATGAGCAGTTCTTC.

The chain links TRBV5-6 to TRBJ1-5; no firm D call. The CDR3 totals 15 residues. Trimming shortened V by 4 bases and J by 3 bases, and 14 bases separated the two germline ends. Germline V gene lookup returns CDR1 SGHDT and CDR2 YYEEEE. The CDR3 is CASSPYEAPNQPQHF. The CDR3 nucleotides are TGTGCCAGCAGCCCCTATGAGGCCCCCAATCAGCCCCAGCATTTT.

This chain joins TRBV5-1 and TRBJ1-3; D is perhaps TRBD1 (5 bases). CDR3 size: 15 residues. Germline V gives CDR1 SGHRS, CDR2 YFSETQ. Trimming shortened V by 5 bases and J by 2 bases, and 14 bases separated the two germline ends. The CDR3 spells CASSYQGIAGNTIYF. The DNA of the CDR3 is TGCGCCAGCAGTTATCAGGGTATTGCTGGAAACACCATATATTTT.

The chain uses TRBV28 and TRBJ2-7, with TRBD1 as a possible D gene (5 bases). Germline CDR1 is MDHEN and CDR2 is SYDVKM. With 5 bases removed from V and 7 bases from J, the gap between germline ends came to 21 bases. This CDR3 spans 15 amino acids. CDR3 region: CASSSAGWGLREQYF. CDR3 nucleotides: TGTGCCAGCAGTAGCGCAGGGTGGGGCCTCCGGGAGCAGTACTTC.

The CDR3, as DNA: TGTGCCAGCAGGAACACCGGGACTAGTCGAGAGACCCAGTACTTC. The encoded protein is CASRNTGTSRETQYF. This chain links TRBV7-2 with TRBJ2-5; 8 nucleotides agree with TRBD2. The ends lost 6 bases at V and 4 bases at J; junction bases unmatched: 10. This CDR3 is 15 amino acids long. The V gene's germline CDR1 is SGHTA and CDR2 FQGNSA.

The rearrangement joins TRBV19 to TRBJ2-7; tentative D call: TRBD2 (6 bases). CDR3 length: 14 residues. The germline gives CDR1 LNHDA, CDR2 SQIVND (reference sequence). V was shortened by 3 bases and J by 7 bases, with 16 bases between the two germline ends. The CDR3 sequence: CASSMMGGAWEQYF. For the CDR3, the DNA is TGTGCCAGTAGTATGATGGGAGGCGCGTGGGAGCAGTACTTC.

For the CDR3, the DNA is TGTGCCAGCAGCTTCACACTATATAGCAATCAGCCCCAGCATTTT. Protein sequence: CASSFTLYSNQPQHF. V is TRBV7-3 and J is TRBJ1-5, with D unclear. Germline CDR1 reads SGHTA; CDR2 reads FQGTGA. The V end was cut by 3 bases, the J end by 0 bases, with 9 bases between. The CDR3 length is 15 residues.

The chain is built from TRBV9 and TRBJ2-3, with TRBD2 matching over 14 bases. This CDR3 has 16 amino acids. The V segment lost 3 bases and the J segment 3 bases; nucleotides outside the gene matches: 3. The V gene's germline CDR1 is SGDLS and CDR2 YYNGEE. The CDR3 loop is CASSARLAGGTDTQYF. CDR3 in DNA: TGTGCCAGCAGCGCCAGACTAGCGGGAGGGACAGATACGCAGTATTTT.

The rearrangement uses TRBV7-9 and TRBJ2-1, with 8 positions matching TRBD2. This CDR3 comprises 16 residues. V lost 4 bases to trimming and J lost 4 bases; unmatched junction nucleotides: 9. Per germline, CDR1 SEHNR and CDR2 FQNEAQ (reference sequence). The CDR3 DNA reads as TGTGCCAGCAGCTCCAGCGGGAGAACCCGATACAATGAGCAGTTCTTC. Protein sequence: CASSSSGRTRYNEQFF.

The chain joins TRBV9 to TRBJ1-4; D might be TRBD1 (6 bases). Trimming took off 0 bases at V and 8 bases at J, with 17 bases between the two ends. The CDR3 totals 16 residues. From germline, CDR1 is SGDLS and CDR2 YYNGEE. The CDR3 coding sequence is TGTGCCAGCAGCGTAGACTGGGGGGGCGCAGGGGAAAAACTGTTTTTT. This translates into CASSVDWGGAGEKLFF.

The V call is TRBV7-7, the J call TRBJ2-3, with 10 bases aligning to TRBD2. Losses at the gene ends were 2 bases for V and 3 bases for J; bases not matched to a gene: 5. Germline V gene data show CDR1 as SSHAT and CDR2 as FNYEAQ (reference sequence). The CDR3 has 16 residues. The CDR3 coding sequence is TGTGCCAGCAGCTTACTAGCGGGAGAAGGGACAGATACGCAGTATTTT. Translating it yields CASSLLAGEGTDTQYF. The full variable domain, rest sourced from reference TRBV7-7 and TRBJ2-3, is GAGVSQSPRYKVTKRGQDVTLRCDPISSHATLYWYQQALGQGPEFLTYFNYEAQPDKSGLPSDRFSAERPEGSISTLTIQRTEQRDSAMYRCASSLLAGEGTDTQYFGPGTRLTVL.

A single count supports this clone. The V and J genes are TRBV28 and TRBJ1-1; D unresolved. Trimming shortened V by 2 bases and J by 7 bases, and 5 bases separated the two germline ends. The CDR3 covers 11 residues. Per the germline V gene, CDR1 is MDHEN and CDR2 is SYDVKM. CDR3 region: CASSLADEAFF. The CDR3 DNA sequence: TGTGCCAGCAGTTTAGCGGATGAAGCTTTCTTT. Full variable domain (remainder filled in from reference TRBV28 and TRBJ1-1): DVKVTQSSRYLVKRTGEKVFLECVQDMDHENMFWYRQDPGLGLRLIYFSYDVKMKEKGDIPEGYSVSREKKERFSLILESASTNQTSMYLCASSLADEAFFGQGTRLTVV.